These 4 T cell receptor beta chains were sequenced from one sample in a study of T cell repertoires in cytomegalovirus infection. TCRdb passed the reads through MiXCR, listing each CDR3 protein once. The sample lists roughly 700,000 distinct CDR3 sequences; around a third were seen once. Their antigen targets remain unknown. Sequences were derived from cultured PBMCs, sampled from culture after CMV antigen stimulation. The origin of the receptors is a human donor in good health (CMV status not recorded). Some clones in this sample may be carry-over from other donors' samples.

The chain combines TRBV6-1 with TRBJ1-5, with 7 bases fitting TRBD1. V shed 0 bases, J shed 4 bases, and the junction held 9 bases outside the gene matches. This CDR3 spans 17 amino acids. CDR1 is MNHNS, CDR2 SASEGT, per germline. CDR3 nucleotide sequence: TGTGCCAGCAGTGAAGCGCTTTCGGGACAGAGTAATCAGCCCCAGCATTTT. It encodes CASSEALSGQSNQPQHF.

The sample holds a few counts of this clonotype. This rearrangement joins TRBV6-1 to TRBJ2-2; 7 bases align to TRBD1. This CDR3 has 14 amino acids. J gave up 5 bases and V 8 bases, and 8 bases lay outside the gene matches. CDR1 and CDR2 (germline): MNHNS, SASEGT. CDR3 sequence: CASPPQGSTGELFF. As DNA, the CDR3 is TGTGCCAGCCCCCCACAGGGGAGTACCGGGGAGCTGTTTTTT.

This clonotype was seen ten or more times. The chain recombines TRBV7-8 with TRBJ2-1; 10 bases match TRBD2. The V gene end was trimmed by 1 base and the J gene end by 1 base; junction bases not matched to a gene: 7. CDR3 length equals 18 residues. Germline V gene sequence: CDR1 SGHVS, CDR2 FQNEAQ. CDR3 region: CASSLVAGGSFSYNEQFF. The CDR3 DNA reads as TGTGCCAGCAGCTTAGTAGCGGGGGGAAGTTTTTCCTACAATGAGCAGTTCTTC.

The CDR3 loop is CATCTGAQETQYF. CDR3 DNA: TGTGCCACATGTACTGGAGCCCAAGAGACCCAGTACTTC. The rearrangement joins TRBV24-1 to TRBJ2-5; D is unclear. V was shortened by 10 bases and J by 1 base, with 12 bases between the two germline ends. Germline values: CDR1 KGHDR, CDR2 SFDVKD. This CDR3 is 13 amino acids long.